This TCR beta chain derives from a study of neurological immune-mediated disorders. Study findings and constraints: Healthy controls had more TCR clonal expansion than multiple sclerosis, which showed the least, whereas HTLV-1-associated myelopathy showed the most. One related-CDR3 cluster, identified by phylogenetic grouping, held the repertoires of 18 of 34 multiple sclerosis patients and was a possible signature.

In each sequencing run, over 180 million TCR-beta sequences were generated from 15-18 subjects. TCRdb analysed the 5' RACE reads with MiXCR anew, one entry per CDR3 protein. The repertoire holds tens of thousands of distinct CDR3 sequences, with less than 3.5% as singletons. Time point described: longitudinal time-point 1 (baseline). Unsorted libraries were generated from 2 million PBMCs. These cells had been stored in RNAlater at -80 C. Trimming left V 3 bases short and J 0 bases short, with 9 bases between. CDR1 and CDR2 from the germline V gene are DFQATT and SNEGSKA (reference sequence). The CDR3 totals 14 residues. This clonotype was found many times. Its cognate antigen is unknown.

The source material was PBMCs. This chain joins TRBV20-1 and TRBJ1-3; D is unclear. The source of this sequence is a woman aged 60 to 75 with multiple sclerosis. The CDR3 DNA reads TGCAGTGCTAGGTCCGGAAGCTCTGGAAACACCATATATTTT. The encoded protein is CSARSGSSGNTIYF.